The entry below describes one TCR beta chain. Libraries were prepared by immunoSEQ multiplex PCR; TCRdb keeps only in-frame clonotypes and omits some of them. The table includes 200,000 to 250,000 clones, 88% detected once. CDR3 length: 14 amino acids. Trimming shortened V by 1 base and J by 5 bases, and 12 bases separated the two germline ends. CDR1 MNHNS and CDR2 SASEGT come from the germline V gene. This sample was included in a study of blood T cell repertoires in COVID-19. This TCR was recovered from a woman aged 55 to 70 with acute or convalescent COVID-19. Input material: peripheral blood. This rearrangement joins TRBV6-1 to TRBJ2-7; tentatively, D is TRBD1 (6 bases). DNA for the CDR3: TGTGCCAGCAGTGAAGTAGGGGGACCCCACGAGCAGTACTTC. Translation: CASSEVGGPHEQYF.